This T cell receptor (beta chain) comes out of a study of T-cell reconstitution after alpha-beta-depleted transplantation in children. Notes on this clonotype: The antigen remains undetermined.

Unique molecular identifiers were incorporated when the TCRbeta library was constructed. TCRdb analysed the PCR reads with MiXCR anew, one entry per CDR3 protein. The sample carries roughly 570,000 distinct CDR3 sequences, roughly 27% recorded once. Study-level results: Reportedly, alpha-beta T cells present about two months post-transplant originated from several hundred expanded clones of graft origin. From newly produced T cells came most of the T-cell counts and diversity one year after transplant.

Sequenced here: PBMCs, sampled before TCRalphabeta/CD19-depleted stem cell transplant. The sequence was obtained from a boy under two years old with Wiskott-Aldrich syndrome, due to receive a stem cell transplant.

DNA of the CDR3: TGTGCCAGCAGTTTGGACAGGGGTTATGAAGCTTTCTTT. Protein sequence: CASSLDRGYEAFF. This sequence joins TRBV27 and TRBJ1-1; 9 bases fit TRBD1. CDR1 and CDR2 from the germline V gene are MNHEY and SMNVEV (reference sequence). CDR3 size: 13 residues. After removal of 3 bases from V and 7 bases from J, the junction contained 3 bases not matched to a gene.